Listed here are 11 T cell receptor beta chains from one sample, sequenced in a study of OX40 agonist ivuxolimab in advanced cancers. Only in-frame clones appear in the TCRdb table, and some are missing; sequencing was by immunoSEQ multiplex PCR. The sample includes about 83,000 clones, about 88% of them seen just once. This sample comprised CD4+ or CD8+ T cells sorted from blood, obtained in a trial of the OX40 agonist ivuxolimab. These receptors came from an adult with an advanced solid tumor such as melanoma, head and neck, liver or kidney cancer.

The chain joins TRBV28 to TRBJ1-2; D call uncertain. Trimming left V 3 bases short and J 4 bases short, with 18 bases between. CDR3 length equals 16 residues. Germline V gene sequence: CDR1 MDHEN, CDR2 SYDVKM. This CDR3 is CASSFGRPGISYGYTF. The CDR3 DNA reads as TGTGCCAGCAGTTTCGGACGACCGGGGATCAGCTATGGCTACACCTTC.

This chain connects TRBV7-2 to TRBJ2-1; 13 bases are shared with TRBD2. Looked up from germline, CDR1 is SGHTA and CDR2 is FQGNSA. The CDR3 loop spans 17 amino acids. J lost 6 bases, V lost 3 bases, and 8 bases had no gene match. The CDR3 loop reads CASSFSTSGGLRNEQFF. The CDR3 DNA reads as TGTGCCAGCAGCTTTTCGACTAGCGGGGGGCTGCGCAATGAGCAGTTCTTC.

V and J are TRBV7-9 and TRBJ2-3; TRBD2 aligns across 8 bases. The CDR3 length is 14 residues. The trim removed 3 bases at V and 2 bases at J, leaving 1 base unmatched. Per the germline V gene, CDR1 is SEHNR and CDR2 is FQNEAQ (reference sequence). In nucleotides, the CDR3 is TGTGCCAGCAGCTTTAGCGGGGCCACAGATACGCAGTATTTT. Protein: CASSFSGATDTQYF.

The chain joins TRBV6-5 to TRBJ1-6; D gene unclear. V gave up 5 bases and J gave up 14 bases, with 16 bases separating them. This CDR3 contains 13 residues. The germline V gene encodes CDR1 MNHEY and CDR2 SVGAGI. The CDR3 is CASSEGGSRALHF. The CDR3 region has the DNA TGTGCCAGCAGTGAAGGCGGCAGTCGGGCCCTCCACTTT.

V is TRBV7-2 and J is TRBJ2-7, with TRBD1 matching over 7 bases. J lost 0 bases, V lost 5 bases, and 10 bases had no gene match. This CDR3 comprises 16 residues. CDR1 is SGHTA and CDR2 is FQGNSA in the germline V gene. The CDR3 loop reads CASSPLEGASSYEQYF. CDR3 DNA sequence: TGTGCCAGCAGCCCACTCGAGGGGGCAAGCTCCTACGAGCAGTACTTC. Based on the CDR3 plus reference TRBV7-2 and TRBJ2-7, the full variable domain is GAGVSQSPSNKVTEKGKDVELRCDPISGHTALYWYRQSLGQGLEFLIYFQGNSAPDKSGLPSDRFSAERTGGSVSTLTIQRTQQEDSAVYLCASSPLEGASSYEQYFGPGTRLTVT.

The chain couples TRBV6-1 to TRBJ2-7; D is unclear. There are 14 residues in the CDR3. The germline V gene has CDR1 MNHNS and CDR2 SASEGT. The V and J ends lost 1 base and 1 base respectively, with 8 bases between them. This CDR3 reads CASSEVGQSYEQYF. CDR3 DNA sequence: TGTGCCAGCAGTGAAGTAGGGCAGTCCTACGAGCAGTACTTC.

The chain joins TRBV30 to TRBJ2-4; the match to TRBD2 covers 13 bases. The CDR3 covers 18 residues. Losses at the gene ends were 2 bases for V and 1 base for J; bases not matched to a gene: 8. The germline V gene encodes CDR1 GTSNPN and CDR2 SVGIG (reference sequence). CDR3 nucleotides: TGTGCCTGGAGTCATACTAGCGGGGGGGCCATGGCCAAAAACATTCAGTACTTC. Translation gives CAWSHTSGGAMAKNIQYF. Complete variable domain (other parts from reference TRBV30 and TRBJ2-4): SQTIHQWPATLVQPVGSPLSLECTVEGTSNPNLYWYRQAAGRGLQLLFYSVGIGQISSEVPQNLSASRPQDRQFILSSKKLLLSDSGFYLCAWSHTSGGAMAKNIQYFGAGTRLSVL.

As to this clone: The sample carries other DNA sequences with the same CDR3. V usage is TRBV7-3 and J usage is TRBJ2-7; D perhaps matches TRBD2 (6 bases). This CDR3 comprises 13 residues. Trimming shortened V by 5 bases and J by 6 bases, and 14 bases separated the two germline ends. Per germline, CDR1 SGHTA and CDR2 FQGTGA. The CDR3 sequence is CASSQSQGGEQYF. CDR3 sequence (DNA): TGTGCCAGCAGCCAGTCCCAGGGAGGCGAGCAGTACTTC.

CDR3 region: CSVVVTGNTIYF. The DNA of the CDR3 is TGCAGCGTTGTAGTCACGGGAAACACCATATATTTT. The chain links TRBV29-1 to TRBJ1-3, with D hard to call. The CDR3 is 12 residues long. The V end lost 4 bases, the J end lost 4 bases, and 8 bases lay between the germline ends. Germline V CDR1 and CDR2: SQVTM, ANQGSEA.

The chain couples TRBV9 to TRBJ2-5, with TRBD1 matching over 7 bases. The CDR3 has 16 amino acids. V shed 0 bases and J 4 bases; nucleotides not matched to a gene: 9. Germline CDR1 is SGDLS and CDR2 is YYNGEE. CDR3 bases: TGTGCCAGCAGCGTAGGGGAAGGGGGCCATCCAGAGACCCAGTACTTC. Translation gives CASSVGEGGHPETQYF.

This clone has a handful of counts. CDR3 sequence reads: CASSQGNGYEQYF. Written as DNA, the CDR3 is TGTGCCAGCTCACAGGGGAACGGCTACGAGCAGTACTTC. V and J are TRBV18 and TRBJ2-7, with D perhaps matching TRBD1 (5 bases). The CDR3 is 13 residues long. Germline V gives CDR1 KGHSH, CDR2 LQKENI. V was pared by 4 bases and J by 3 bases, with 10 bases between. The whole variable domain, remainder taken from reference TRBV18 and TRBJ2-7, is NAGVMQNPRHLVRRRGQEARLRCSPMKGHSHVYWYRQLPEEGLKFMVYLQKENIIDESGMPKERFSAEFPKEGPSILRIQQVVRGDSAAYFCASSQGNGYEQYFGPGTRLTVT.